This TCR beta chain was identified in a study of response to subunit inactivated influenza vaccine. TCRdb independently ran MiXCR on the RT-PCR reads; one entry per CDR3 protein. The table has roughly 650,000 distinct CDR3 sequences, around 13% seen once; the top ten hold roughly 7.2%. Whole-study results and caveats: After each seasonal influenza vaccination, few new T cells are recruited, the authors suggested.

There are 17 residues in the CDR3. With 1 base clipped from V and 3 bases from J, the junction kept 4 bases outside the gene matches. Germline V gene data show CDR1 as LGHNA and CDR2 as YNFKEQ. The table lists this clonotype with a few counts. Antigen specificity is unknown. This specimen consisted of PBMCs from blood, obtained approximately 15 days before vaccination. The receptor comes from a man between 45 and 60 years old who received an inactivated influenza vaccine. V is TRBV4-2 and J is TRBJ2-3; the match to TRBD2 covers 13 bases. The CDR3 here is CASSQGGTSGTTDTQYF. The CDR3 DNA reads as TGTGCCAGCAGCCAAGGTGGGACTAGCGGGACAACAGATACGCAGTATTTT.